This TCR beta chain was obtained from a study of T cell responses to AZD1222 COVID-19 vaccine. Study summary: Second doses that came at about 4 or about 12 weeks were put together. General observations from the study: Sampling captured repertoires only after the peak T cell response. Spike regions recognized by vaccine-associated CD4 TCRs spanned the protein, led by 160-218 and 743-854. The breadth and depth of Spike-specific TCRs increased once two AZD1222 doses had been given.

Profiling relied on immunoSEQ multiplex PCR, and the TCRdb table lists in-frame clones only, not all of them. The sample includes approximately 150,000 clones, about 93% of them seen just once. Concerning this clone itself: Antigen unknown.

The TCR comes from an adult in good health. The starting material was peripheral blood, obtained on day 0 of AZD1222 vaccination.

The chain's CDR3 is CASSQVSRGGRETQYF. The CDR3 nucleotides read TGTGCCAGCAGCCAGGTTTCGCGGGGGGGCAGAGAGACCCAGTACTTC. J is TRBJ2-5 and V is TRBV5-5; 9 nucleotides agree with TRBD2. Germline V gene sequence: CDR1 SGHKS, CDR2 YYEKEE (reference sequence). The CDR3 contains 16 residues. V shed 4 bases, J shed 4 bases, and the junction held 11 bases outside the gene matches.